This TCR beta chain was identified in a study of T cells in Graves' hyperthyroidism and ophthalmopathy. RNA transcripts provided the source from which TCR beta CDR3 regions were amplified. HTBI primers were the set used in a first-round RT-PCR of the TCR CDR3. A single record per CDR3 protein comes from TCRdb applying MiXCR to the multiplex PCR reads. Of around 55,000 distinct CDR3 sequences detected, under 50% appear once; the ten largest clones hold about 9%. This clonotype came up many times. Its antigen is undetermined. Ophthalmopathy patients showed a Clinical Activity Score of at least 3, NOSPECS grade of at least 4 and duration under 3 months. The study based diagnoses on clinical symptoms, serum thyroxine and TRAb, thyroid ultrasound and orbital computed tomography. Study-wide results and limits: Most thyroid clonotypes that were expanded above 0.001 also turned up in blood. Ophthalmopathy was identified by the model a median roughly 6.5 months ahead of onset.

The receptor was derived from a woman in her forties or fifties with Graves' ophthalmopathy. Sequencing was done on a sample of blood.

Written as DNA, the CDR3 is TGTGCCAGCAGCCAAGAGGGGGTCTACGAGCAGTACTTC. Residues: CASSQEGVYEQYF. J is TRBJ2-7 and V is TRBV3-1; D is tentatively TRBD1 or TRBD2 (5 bases each). Germline CDR1 LGHDT, CDR2 YNNKEL (reference sequence). The CDR3 extends over 13 amino acids. Trimming removed 0 bases at V and 3 bases at J, with 6 bases between.